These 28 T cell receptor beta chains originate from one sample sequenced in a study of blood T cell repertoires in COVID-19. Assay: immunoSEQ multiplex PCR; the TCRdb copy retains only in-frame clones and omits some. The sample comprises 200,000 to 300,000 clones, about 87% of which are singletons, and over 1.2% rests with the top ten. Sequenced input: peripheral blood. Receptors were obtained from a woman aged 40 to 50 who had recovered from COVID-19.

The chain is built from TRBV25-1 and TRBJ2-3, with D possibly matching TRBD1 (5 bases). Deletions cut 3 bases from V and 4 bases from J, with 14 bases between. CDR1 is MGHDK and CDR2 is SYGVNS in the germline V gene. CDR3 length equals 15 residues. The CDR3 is CASSDVRAWADTQYF. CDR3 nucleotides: TGTGCCAGCAGTGATGTCAGGGCCTGGGCAGATACGCAGTATTTT.

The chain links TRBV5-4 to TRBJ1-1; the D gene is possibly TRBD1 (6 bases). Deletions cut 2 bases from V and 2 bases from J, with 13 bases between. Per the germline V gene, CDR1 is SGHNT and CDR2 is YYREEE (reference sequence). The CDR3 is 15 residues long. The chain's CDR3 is CASSFLNRENTEAFF. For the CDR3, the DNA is TGTGCCAGCAGCTTTTTAAACAGGGAAAACACTGAAGCTTTCTTT. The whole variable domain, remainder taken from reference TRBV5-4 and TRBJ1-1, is ETGVTQSPTHLIKTRGQQVTLRCSSQSGHNTVSWYQQALGQGPQFIFQYYREEENGRGNFPPRFSGLQFPNYSSELNVNALELDDSALYLCASSFLNRENTEAFFGQGTRLTVV.

CDR3 nucleotide sequence: TGTGCCACCAGCAGCCCGGGACAGGGACGAGAGACCCAGTACTTC. Protein: CATSSPGQGRETQYF. This chain uses TRBV15 with TRBJ2-5; TRBD1 matches 9 bases. The germline V gene encodes CDR1 LNHNV and CDR2 YYDKDF (reference sequence). J was trimmed by 4 bases and V by 3 bases; bases with no gene match: 6. The CDR3 runs 15 residues.

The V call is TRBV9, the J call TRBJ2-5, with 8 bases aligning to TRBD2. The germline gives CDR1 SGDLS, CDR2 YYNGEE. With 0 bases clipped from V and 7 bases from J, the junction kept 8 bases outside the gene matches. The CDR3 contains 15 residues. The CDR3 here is CASSVGMGLGATQYF. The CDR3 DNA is TGTGCCAGCAGCGTAGGCATGGGACTAGGGGCGACCCAGTACTTC.

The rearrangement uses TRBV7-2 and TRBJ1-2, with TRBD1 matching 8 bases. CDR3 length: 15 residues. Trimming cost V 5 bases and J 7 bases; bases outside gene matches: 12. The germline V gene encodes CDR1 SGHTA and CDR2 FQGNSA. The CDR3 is CASSPMTGASGGYTF. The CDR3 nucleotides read TGTGCCAGCAGCCCGATGACAGGGGCTTCGGGTGGCTACACCTTC.

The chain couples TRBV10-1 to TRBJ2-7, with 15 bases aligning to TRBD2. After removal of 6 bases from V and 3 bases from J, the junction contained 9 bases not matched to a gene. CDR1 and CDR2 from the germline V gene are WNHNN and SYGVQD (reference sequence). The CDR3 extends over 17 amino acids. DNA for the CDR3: TGCGCCAGCAGAACGGGACTAGCGGGGGGCGGGAACTACGAGCAGTACTTC. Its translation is CASRTGLAGGGNYEQYF.

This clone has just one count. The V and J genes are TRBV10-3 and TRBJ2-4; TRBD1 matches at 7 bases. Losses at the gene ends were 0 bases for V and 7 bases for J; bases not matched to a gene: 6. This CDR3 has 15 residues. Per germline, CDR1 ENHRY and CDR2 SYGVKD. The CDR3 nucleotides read TGTGCCATCAGTGAGTCGACAGGGTTCGAGAACATTCAGTACTTC. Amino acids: CAISESTGFENIQYF.

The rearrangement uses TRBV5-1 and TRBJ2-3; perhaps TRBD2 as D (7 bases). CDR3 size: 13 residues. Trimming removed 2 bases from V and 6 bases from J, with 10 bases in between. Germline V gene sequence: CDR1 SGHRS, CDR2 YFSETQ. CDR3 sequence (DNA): TGCGCCAGCAGCTTTCGGGGGGCCGATACGCAGTATTTT. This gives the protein CASSFRGADTQYF.

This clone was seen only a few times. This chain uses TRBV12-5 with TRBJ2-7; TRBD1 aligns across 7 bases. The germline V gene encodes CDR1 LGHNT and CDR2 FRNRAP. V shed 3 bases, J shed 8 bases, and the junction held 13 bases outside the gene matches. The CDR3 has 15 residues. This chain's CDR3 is CASGFHPGTDVQQYF. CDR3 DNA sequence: TGTGCTAGTGGTTTCCACCCCGGGACAGATGTCCAGCAGTACTTC.

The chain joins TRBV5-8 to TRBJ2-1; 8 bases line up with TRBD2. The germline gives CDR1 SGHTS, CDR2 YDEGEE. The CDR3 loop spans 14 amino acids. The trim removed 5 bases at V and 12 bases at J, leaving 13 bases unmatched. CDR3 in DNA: TGTGCCAGCAGTGCACCTCTAAACGGGGGGGGGCAGTTCTTC. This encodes CASSAPLNGGGQFF.

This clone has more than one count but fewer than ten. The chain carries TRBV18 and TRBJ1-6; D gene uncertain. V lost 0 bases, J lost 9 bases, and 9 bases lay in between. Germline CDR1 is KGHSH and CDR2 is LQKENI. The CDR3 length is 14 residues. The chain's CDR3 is CASSPPELGSPLHF. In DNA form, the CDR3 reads TGTGCCAGCTCACCACCGGAGTTGGGTTCACCCCTCCACTTT. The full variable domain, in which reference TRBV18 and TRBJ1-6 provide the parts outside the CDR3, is NAGVMQNPRHLVRRRGQEARLRCSPMKGHSHVYWYRQLPEEGLKFMVYLQKENIIDESGMPKERFSAEFPKEGPSILRIQQVVRGDSAAYFCASSPPELGSPLHFGNGTRLTVT.

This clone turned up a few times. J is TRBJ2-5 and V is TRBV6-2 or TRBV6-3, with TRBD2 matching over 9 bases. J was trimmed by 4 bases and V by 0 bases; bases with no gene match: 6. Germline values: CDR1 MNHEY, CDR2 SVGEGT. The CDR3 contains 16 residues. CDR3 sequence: CASSYSGGGAGETQYF. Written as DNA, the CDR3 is TGTGCCAGCAGTTACTCGGGCGGGGGGGCCGGAGAGACCCAGTACTTC.

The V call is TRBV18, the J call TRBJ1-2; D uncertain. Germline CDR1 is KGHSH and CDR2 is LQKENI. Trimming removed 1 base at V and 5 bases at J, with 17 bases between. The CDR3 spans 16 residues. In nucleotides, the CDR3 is TGTGCCAGCTCACCACTTTCCCCGGGCGGGATATATGGCTACACCTTC. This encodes CASSPLSPGGIYGYTF.

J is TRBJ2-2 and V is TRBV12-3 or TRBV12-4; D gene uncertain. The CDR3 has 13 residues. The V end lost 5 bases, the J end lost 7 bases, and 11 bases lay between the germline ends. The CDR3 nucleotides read TGTGCCAGCAGTCTCCCTCGTAGCGGGGAGCTGTTTTTT. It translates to CASSLPRSGELFF.

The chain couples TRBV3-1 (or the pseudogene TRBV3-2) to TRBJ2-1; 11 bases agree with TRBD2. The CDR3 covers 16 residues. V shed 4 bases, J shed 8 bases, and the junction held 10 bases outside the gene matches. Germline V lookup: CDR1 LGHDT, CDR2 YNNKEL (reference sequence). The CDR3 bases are TGTGCCAGCAGCCGTCGGGTAGCGGGGGGGCAGGATGAGCAGTTCTTC. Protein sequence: CASSRRVAGGQDEQFF.

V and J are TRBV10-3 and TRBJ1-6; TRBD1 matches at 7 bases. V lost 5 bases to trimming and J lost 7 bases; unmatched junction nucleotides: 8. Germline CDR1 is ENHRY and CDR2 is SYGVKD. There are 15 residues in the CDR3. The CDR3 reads CAISTGTATNSPLHF. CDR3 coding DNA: TGTGCCATCAGTACGGGGACAGCGACAAATTCACCCCTCCACTTT.

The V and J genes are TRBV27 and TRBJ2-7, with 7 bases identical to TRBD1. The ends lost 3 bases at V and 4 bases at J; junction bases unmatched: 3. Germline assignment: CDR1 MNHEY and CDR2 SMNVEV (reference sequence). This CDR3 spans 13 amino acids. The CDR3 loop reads CASSFKGAYEQYF. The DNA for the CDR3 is TGTGCCAGCAGTTTTAAGGGGGCGTACGAGCAGTACTTC.

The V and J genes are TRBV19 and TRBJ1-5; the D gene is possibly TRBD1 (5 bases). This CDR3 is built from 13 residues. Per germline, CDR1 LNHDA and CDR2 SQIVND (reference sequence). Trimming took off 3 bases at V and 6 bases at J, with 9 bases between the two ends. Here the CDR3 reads CASSMRGGQPQHF. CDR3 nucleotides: TGTGCCAGTAGTATGCGGGGCGGTCAGCCCCAGCATTTT.

CDR3: CASSDGGTGQETQYF. The CDR3, as DNA: TGTGCCAGCAGCGACGGAGGGACAGGGCAAGAGACCCAGTACTTC. The V call is TRBV2, the J call TRBJ2-5; 9 nucleotides line up with TRBD1. After removal of 6 bases from V and 2 bases from J, the junction contained 7 bases not matched to a gene. Germline V gene sequence: CDR1 SNHLY, CDR2 FYNNEI. The CDR3 loop spans 15 amino acids.

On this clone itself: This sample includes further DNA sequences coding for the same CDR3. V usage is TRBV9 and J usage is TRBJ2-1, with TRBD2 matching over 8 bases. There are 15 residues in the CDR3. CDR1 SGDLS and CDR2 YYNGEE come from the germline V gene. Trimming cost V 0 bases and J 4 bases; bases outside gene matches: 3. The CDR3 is CASSVAGGPYNEQFF. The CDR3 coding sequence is TGTGCCAGCAGCGTAGCGGGGGGGCCGTACAATGAGCAGTTCTTC.

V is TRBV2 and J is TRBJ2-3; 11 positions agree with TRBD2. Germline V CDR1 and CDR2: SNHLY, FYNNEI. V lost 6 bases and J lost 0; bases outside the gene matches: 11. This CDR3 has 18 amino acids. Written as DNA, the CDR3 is TGTGCCAGCAGCCGCACTAGCGGGGGACAATATAGCACAGATACGCAGTATTTT. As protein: CASSRTSGGQYSTDTQYF.

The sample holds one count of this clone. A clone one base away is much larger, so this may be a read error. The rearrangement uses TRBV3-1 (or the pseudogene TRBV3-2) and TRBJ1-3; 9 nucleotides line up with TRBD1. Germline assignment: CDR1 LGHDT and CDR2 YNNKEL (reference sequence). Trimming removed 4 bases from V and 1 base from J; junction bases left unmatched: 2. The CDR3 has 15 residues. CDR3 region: CASSPGTGSGNTIYF. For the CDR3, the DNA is TGTGCCAGCAGCCCCGGGACAGGGTCTGGAAACACCATATATTTT.

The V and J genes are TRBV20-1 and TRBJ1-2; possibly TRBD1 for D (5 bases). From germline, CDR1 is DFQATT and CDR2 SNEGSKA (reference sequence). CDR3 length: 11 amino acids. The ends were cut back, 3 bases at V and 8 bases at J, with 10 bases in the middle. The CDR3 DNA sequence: TGCAGTGCTAGTCGGGGGGAGGGCTACACCTTC. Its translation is CSASRGEGYTF.

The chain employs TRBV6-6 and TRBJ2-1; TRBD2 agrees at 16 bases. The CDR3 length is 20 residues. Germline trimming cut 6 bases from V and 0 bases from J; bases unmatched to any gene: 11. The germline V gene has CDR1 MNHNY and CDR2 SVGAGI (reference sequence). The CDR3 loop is CASSPGTSGGVNPSYNEQFF. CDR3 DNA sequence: TGTGCCAGCAGCCCCGGGACTAGCGGGGGGGTAAATCCCTCCTACAATGAGCAGTTCTTC.

CDR3 sequence (DNA): TGTGCCAGCAGCTTGGCCGGGGGTGAAAAACTGTTTTTT. Translating it yields CASSLAGGEKLFF. The chain employs TRBV5-6 and TRBJ1-4; D may be TRBD1 (5 bases). CDR1 SGHDT and CDR2 YYEEEE come from the germline V gene. The V end was cut by 0 bases, the J end by 7 bases, with 7 bases between. The CDR3 covers 13 residues.

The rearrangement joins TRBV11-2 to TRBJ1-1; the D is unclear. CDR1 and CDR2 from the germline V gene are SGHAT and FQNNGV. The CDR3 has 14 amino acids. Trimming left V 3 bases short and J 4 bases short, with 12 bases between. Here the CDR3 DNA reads TGTGCCAGCAGCTTCGTCGAACGGGGCACTGAAGCTTTCTTT. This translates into CASSFVERGTEAFF.

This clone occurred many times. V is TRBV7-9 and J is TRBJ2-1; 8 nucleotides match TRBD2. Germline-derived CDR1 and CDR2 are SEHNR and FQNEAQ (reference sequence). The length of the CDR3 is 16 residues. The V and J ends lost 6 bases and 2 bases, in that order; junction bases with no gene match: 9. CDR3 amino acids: CASRPRPGLAYNEQFF. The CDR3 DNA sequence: TGTGCCAGCAGACCTCGTCCGGGACTAGCCTACAATGAGCAGTTCTTC.

CDR3 nucleotide sequence: TGCGCCAGCAGCTTTACAGGGATCCCTAACTATGGCTACACCTTC. Protein sequence: CASSFTGIPNYGYTF. This chain uses TRBV5-1 with TRBJ1-2; tentatively, D is TRBD1 (6 bases). Deletions cut 2 bases from V and 0 bases from J, with 11 bases between. This CDR3 spans 15 amino acids. Germline CDR1 and CDR2: SGHRS and YFSETQ.